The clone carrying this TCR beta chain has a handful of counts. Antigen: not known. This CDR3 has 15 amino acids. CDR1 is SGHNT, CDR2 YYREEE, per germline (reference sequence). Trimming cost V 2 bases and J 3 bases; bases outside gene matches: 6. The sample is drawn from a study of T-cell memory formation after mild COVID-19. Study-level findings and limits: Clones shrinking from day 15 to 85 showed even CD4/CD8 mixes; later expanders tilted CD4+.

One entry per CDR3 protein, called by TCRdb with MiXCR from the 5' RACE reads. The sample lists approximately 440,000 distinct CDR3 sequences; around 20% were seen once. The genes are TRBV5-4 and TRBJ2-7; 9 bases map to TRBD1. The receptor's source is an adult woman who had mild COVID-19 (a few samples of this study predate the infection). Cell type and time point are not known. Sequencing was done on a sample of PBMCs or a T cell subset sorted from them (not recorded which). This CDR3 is CASSFPDRGLYEQYF. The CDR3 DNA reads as TGTGCCAGCAGCTTCCCGGACAGGGGTCTCTACGAGCAGTACTTC.